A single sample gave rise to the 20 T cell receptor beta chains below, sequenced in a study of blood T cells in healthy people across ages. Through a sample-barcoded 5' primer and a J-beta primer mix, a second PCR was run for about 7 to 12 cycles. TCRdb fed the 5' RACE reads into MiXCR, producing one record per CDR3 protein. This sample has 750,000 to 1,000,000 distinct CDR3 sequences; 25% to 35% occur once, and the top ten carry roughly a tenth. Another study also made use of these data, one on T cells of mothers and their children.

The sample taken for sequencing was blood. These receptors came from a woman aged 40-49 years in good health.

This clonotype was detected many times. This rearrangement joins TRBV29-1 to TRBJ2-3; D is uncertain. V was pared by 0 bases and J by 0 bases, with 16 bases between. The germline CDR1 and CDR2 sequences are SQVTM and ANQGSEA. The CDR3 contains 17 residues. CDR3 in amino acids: CSVEDSQAVSSTDTQYF. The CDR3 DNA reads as TGCAGCGTTGAAGACAGTCAGGCAGTCTCTAGCACAGATACGCAGTATTTT.

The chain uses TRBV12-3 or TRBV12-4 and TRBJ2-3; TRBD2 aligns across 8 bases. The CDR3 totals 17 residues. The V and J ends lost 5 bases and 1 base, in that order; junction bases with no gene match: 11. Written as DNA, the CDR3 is TGTGCCAGCAGTCCGAGTCAGAGAGCGGGGGGCACAGATACGCAGTATTTT. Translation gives CASSPSQRAGGTDTQYF.

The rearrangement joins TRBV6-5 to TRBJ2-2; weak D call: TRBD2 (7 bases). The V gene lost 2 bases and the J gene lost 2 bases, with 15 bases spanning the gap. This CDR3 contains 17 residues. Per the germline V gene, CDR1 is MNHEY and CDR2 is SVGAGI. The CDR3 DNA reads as TGTGCCAGCAGTTACGGGGCGGGGGCCACTAACACCGGGGAGCTGTTTTTT. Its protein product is CASSYGAGATNTGELFF.

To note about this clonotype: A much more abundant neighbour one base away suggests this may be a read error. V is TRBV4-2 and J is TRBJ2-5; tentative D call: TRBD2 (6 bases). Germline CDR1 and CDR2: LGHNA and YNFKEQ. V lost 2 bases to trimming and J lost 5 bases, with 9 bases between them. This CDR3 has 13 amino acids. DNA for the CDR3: TGTGCCAGCAGCCAACCGGAGGGGGAGACCCAGTACTTC. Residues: CASSQPEGETQYF.

CDR3 DNA: TGTGCCAGCAGTTCGGGGGTACTAATGATCGAGGATCAGCCCCAGCATTTT. Translating it yields CASSSGVLMIEDQPQHF. This chain connects TRBV12-3 or TRBV12-4 to TRBJ1-5, with D possibly matching TRBD1 (5 bases). Trimming removed 4 bases at V and 5 bases at J, with 21 bases between. This CDR3 has 17 amino acids.

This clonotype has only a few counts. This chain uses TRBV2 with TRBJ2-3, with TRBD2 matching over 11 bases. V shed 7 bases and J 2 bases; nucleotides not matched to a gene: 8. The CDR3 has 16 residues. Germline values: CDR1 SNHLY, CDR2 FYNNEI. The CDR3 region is CASTRTSGRSTDTQYF. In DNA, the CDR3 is TGTGCCAGCACCCGGACTAGCGGGCGGTCCACAGATACGCAGTATTTT. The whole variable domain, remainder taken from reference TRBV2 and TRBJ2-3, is EPEVTQTPSHQVTQMGQEVILRCVPISNHLYFYWYRQILGQKVEFLVSFYNNEISEKSEIFDDQFSVERPDGSNFTLKIRSTKLEDSAMYFCASTRTSGRSTDTQYFGPGTRLTVL.

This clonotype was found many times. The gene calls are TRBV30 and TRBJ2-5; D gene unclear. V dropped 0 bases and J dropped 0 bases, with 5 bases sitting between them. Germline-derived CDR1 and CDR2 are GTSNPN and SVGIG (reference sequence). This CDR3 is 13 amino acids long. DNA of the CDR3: TGTGCCTGGAGTGTAATGAACCAAGAGACCCAGTACTTC. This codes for CAWSVMNQETQYF.

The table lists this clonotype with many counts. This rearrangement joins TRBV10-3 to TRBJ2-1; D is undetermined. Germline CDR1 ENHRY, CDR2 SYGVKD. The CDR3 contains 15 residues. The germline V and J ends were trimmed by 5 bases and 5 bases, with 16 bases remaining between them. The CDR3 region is CAISQREIGNNEQFF. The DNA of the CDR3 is TGTGCCATCAGTCAGCGAGAGATAGGAAACAATGAGCAGTTCTTC.

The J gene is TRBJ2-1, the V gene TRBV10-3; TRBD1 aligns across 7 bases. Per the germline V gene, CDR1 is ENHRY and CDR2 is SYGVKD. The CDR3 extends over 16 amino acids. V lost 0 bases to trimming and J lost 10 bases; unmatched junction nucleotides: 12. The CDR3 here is CAISESTGAADCEQFF. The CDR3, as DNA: TGTGCCATCAGTGAGTCTACAGGGGCAGCGGATTGCGAGCAGTTCTTC.

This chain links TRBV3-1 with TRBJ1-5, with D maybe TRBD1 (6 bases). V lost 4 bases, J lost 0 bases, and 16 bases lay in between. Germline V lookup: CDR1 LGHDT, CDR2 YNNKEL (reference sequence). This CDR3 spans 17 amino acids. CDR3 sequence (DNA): TGTGCCAGCAGCCGTCCTACAGGGTACTATAGCAATCAGCCCCAGCATTTT. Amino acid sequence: CASSRPTGYYSNQPQHF.

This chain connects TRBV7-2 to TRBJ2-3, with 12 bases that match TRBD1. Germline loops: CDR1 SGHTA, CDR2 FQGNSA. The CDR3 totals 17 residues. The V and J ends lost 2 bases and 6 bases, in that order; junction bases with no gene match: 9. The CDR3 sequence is CASSLTGQGALRDTQYF. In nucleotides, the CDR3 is TGTGCCAGCAGCTTAACGGGACAGGGGGCTCTTAGGGATACGCAGTATTTT.

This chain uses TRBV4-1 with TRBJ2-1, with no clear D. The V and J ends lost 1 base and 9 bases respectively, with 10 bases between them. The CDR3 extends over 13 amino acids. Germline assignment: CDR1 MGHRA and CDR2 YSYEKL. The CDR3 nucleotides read TGCGCCAGCAGCCAAGCGGTTCGGGCTGAGCAGTTCTTC. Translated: CASSQAVRAEQFF.

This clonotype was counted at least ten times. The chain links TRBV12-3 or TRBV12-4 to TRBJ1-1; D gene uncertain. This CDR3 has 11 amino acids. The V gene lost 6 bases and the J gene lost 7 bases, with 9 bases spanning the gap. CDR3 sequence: CASRGRVEAFF. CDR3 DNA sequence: TGTGCCAGCAGAGGGAGGGTTGAAGCTTTCTTT.

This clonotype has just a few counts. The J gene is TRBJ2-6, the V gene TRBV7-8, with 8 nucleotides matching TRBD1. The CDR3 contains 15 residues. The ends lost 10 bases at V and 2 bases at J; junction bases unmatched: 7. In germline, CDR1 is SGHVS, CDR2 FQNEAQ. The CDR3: CATGQGGAGANVLTF. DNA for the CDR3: TGTGCCACCGGACAGGGTGGGGCTGGGGCCAACGTCCTGACTTTC.

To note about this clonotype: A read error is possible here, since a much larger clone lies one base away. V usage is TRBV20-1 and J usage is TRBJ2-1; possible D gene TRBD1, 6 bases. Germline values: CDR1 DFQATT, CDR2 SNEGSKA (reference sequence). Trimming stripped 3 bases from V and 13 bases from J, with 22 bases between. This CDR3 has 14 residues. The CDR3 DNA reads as TGCAGTGCTAGTTACGGGCAGGGGAAAGAGACCCAGTTCTTC. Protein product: CSASYGQGKETQFF.

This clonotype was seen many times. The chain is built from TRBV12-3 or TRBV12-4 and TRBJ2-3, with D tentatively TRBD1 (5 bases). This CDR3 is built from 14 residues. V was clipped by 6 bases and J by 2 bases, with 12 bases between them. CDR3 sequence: CASSASRVTDTQYF. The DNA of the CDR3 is TGTGCCAGCAGCGCCAGCAGGGTCACAGATACGCAGTATTTT.

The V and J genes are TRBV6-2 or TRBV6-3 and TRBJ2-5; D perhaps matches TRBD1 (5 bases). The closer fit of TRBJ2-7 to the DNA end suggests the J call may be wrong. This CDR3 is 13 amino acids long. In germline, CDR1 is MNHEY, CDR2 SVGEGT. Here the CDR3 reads CASEQDISYEQYF. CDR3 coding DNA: TGTGCCAGCGAACAGGACATCTCCTACGAGCAGTACTTC.

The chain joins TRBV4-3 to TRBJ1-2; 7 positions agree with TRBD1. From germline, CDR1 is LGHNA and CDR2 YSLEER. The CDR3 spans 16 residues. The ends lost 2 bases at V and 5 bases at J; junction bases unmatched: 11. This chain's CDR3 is CASSQSGGEIGYGYTF. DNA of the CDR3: TGCGCCAGCAGCCAATCAGGGGGAGAGATCGGTTATGGCTACACCTTC.

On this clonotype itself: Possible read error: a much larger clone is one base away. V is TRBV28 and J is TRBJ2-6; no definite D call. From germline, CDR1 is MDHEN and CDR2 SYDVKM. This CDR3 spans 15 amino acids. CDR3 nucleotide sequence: TGTGCCTGCAGTTCCTCTAAGGCTGGGGCCAACGTCCTGACTTTC. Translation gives CACSSSKAGANVLTF.

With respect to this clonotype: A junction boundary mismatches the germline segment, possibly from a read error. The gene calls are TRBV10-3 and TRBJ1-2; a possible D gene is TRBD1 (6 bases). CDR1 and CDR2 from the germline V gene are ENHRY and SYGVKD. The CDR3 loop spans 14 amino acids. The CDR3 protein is CAVSESAGADGYTF. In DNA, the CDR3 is TGTGCCGTCAGTGAGTCGGCGGGGGCTGATGGCTACACCTTC.